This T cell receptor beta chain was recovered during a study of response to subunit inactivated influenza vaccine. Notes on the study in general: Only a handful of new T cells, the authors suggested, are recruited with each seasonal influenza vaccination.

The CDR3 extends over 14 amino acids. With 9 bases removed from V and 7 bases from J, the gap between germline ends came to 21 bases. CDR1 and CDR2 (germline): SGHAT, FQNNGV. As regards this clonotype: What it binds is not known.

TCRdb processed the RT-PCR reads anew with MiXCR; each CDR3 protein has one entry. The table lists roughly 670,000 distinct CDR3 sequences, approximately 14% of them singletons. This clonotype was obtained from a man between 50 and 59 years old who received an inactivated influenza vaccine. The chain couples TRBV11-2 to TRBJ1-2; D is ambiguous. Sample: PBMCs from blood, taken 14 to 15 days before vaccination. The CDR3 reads CASGPGGIESGYTF. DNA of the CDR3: TGTGCCAGTGGACCTGGTGGTATCGAGTCTGGCTACACCTTC.